This TCR beta chain was obtained from a study of identical twins. In this sample, this clonotype turned up a few times. Its antigen is undetermined. cDNA molecules carried unique molecular identifiers, and template switching added a universal primer site. MiXCR, run by TCRdb on the 5' RACE reads, gives a single entry per CDR3 protein. Counted here are approximately 260,000 distinct CDR3 sequences, over 12% occurring once; the ten biggest clones make up about 9%. The CDR3 has 13 amino acids. Trimming cost V 7 bases and J 3 bases, with 11 bases left between them. Study observations and caveats: The more abundant beta clonotypes in cord blood had fewer insertions, and memory repertoires did not show this. Out-of-frame alpha sequences common to twins exhibited a surplus of low generation probability. Less excess twin sharing appeared in beta out-of-frame sequences.

This receptor was taken from a woman aged 18-29 years in good health. Input material: memory (CD45RO+) T cells sorted from blood. The chain links TRBV12-3 or TRBV12-4 to TRBJ2-3, with D perhaps being TRBD1 or TRBD2 (6 bases each). Here the CDR3 DNA reads TGTGCCAGCACCGGAGGGGGGACAGATACGCAGTATTTT. The encoded protein is CASTGGGTDTQYF.